These 22 T cell receptor beta chains were all obtained from the same sample, sequenced in a study of T-cell memory formation after mild COVID-19. TCRdb recomputed calls from the 5' RACE reads with MiXCR, one row per CDR3 protein. The sample carries 350,000 to 400,000 distinct CDR3 sequences, roughly 21% recorded once. Sequencing was performed on PBMCs or a T cell subset sorted from them (not recorded which). These receptors all stem from an adult woman who had mild COVID-19 (a few samples of this study predate the infection). Cell type and time point are not known.

The table lists this clonotype with a few counts. CDR3 region: CASTEPVRVHEQYF. The CDR3 nucleotides are TGTGCCAGCACCGAACCGGTCCGGGTCCACGAGCAGTACTTC. V is TRBV7-2 and J is TRBJ2-7; no reliable D call. Trimming pared 7 bases from V and 5 bases from J, leaving 18 bases between. This CDR3 comprises 14 residues. Germline CDR1 is SGHTA and CDR2 is FQGNSA.

The CDR3 coding sequence is TGTGCCAGCAGCTTGTTCTTACACAGGGGCCCCAATCAGCCCCAGCATTTT. Translation gives CASSLFLHRGPNQPQHF. The chain employs TRBV7-8 and TRBJ1-5; 7 bases are shared with TRBD1. The CDR3 has 17 residues. Germline V gene lookup returns CDR1 SGHVS and CDR2 FQNEAQ. Trimming at V came to 3 bases and at J to 3 bases, leaving 11 bases not matched to a gene.

The chain carries TRBV6-5 and TRBJ1-2; weak D call: TRBD1 (6 bases). The germline V gene encodes CDR1 MNHEY and CDR2 SVGAGI. With 2 bases removed from V and 8 bases from J, the gap between germline ends came to 18 bases. The CDR3 length is 15 residues. The DNA of the CDR3 is TGTGCCAGCAGTTACGGGACATCACAATCGAAGGGCTACACCTTC. This sequence encodes CASSYGTSQSKGYTF.

The V and J genes are TRBV12-3 or TRBV12-4 and TRBJ2-7; TRBD2 might be the D (5 bases). Trimming stripped 8 bases from V and 4 bases from J, with 12 bases between. CDR3 length: 12 residues. CDR3 in amino acids: CASAPEEYEQYF. The CDR3 coding sequence is TGTGCCAGCGCCCCGGAGGAATACGAGCAGTACTTC.

This chain uses TRBV27 with TRBJ1-1; D ambiguous. The CDR3 contains 13 residues. The V and J ends lost 7 bases and 4 bases respectively, with 13 bases between them. Germline-derived CDR1 and CDR2 are MNHEY and SMNVEV (reference sequence). CDR3 protein: CASTAPSITEAFF. Here the CDR3 DNA reads TGTGCCAGCACCGCCCCAAGCATCACTGAAGCTTTCTTT.

This chain connects TRBV7-2 to TRBJ2-7, with 12 nucleotides matching TRBD2. This CDR3 contains 13 residues. Germline-derived CDR1 and CDR2 are SGHTA and FQGNSA. Trimming cost V 0 bases and J 9 bases; bases outside gene matches: 0. CDR3 coding DNA: TGTGCCAGCAGCTTAGCGACTAGCGGGAGGCAGTACTTC. It translates to CASSLATSGRQYF.

As for this clonotype: Its ends do not fully match the called genes, so a read error is possible. This chain joins TRBV7-6 and TRBJ1-2, with D uncertain. The V gene's germline CDR1 is SGHVS and CDR2 FNYEAQ. This CDR3 has 10 amino acids. The CDR3 sequence: CASRDYGYTF. The CDR3 DNA sequence: TGTGCCAGCAGGGACTACGGCTACACCTTC.

This clonotype occurred once. This chain connects TRBV20-1 to TRBJ1-6, with TRBD1 as a possible D gene (5 bases). Trimming cost V 3 bases and J 6 bases, with 12 bases left between them. Germline lookup yields CDR1 DFQATT and CDR2 SNEGSKA (reference sequence). The CDR3 totals 14 residues. The CDR3 loop is CSASEGTVNSPLHF. In DNA, the CDR3 is TGCAGTGCTAGCGAAGGGACGGTTAATTCACCCCTCCACTTT.

There are many counts of this clonotype. The gene calls are TRBV2 and TRBJ2-4; 9 bases align to TRBD2. Germline lookup yields CDR1 SNHLY and CDR2 FYNNEI. CDR3 length: 15 amino acids. Trimming took 6 bases from V and 7 from J; bases not matched to a gene: 10. DNA for the CDR3: TGTGCCAGCAGGATCGAGGCTAGCGGGAAGAACATTCAGTACTTC. Its protein is CASRIEASGKNIQYF.

This clonotype was picked up a small number of times. This chain links TRBV7-9 with TRBJ2-5; 7 positions match TRBD2. The CDR3 loop spans 16 amino acids. Germline V gene data show CDR1 as SEHNR and CDR2 as FQNEAQ (reference sequence). V dropped 5 bases and J dropped 2; count of bases not matched to a gene: 11. In DNA form, the CDR3 reads TGTGCCAGCAGCGGGTGGGCTAGCGGAGAGCAAGAGACCCAGTACTTC. It specifies CASSGWASGEQETQYF.

The V and J genes are TRBV2 and TRBJ1-4; 7 bases fit TRBD1. With V trimmed by 6 bases and J by 8 bases, 9 bases remained unmatched. The germline V gene has CDR1 SNHLY and CDR2 FYNNEI. This CDR3 spans 14 amino acids. Here the CDR3 DNA reads TGTGCCAGCAGCCGACAGGGAACAGGGGAAAAACTGTTTTTT. Translation gives CASSRQGTGEKLFF.

This clonotype was counted at least ten times. The chain is built from TRBV24-1 and TRBJ2-7, with D unclear. From germline, CDR1 is KGHDR and CDR2 SFDVKD. The V end lost 2 bases, the J end lost 0 bases, and 10 bases lay between the germline ends. The CDR3 is made up of 15 amino acids. The CDR3 here is CATSDSQTNSYEQYF. The CDR3 nucleotides are TGTGCCACCAGTGATTCCCAGACCAACTCCTACGAGCAGTACTTC.

The rearrangement joins TRBV9 to TRBJ2-3; a weak D match, TRBD2 (5 bases). The CDR3 is 16 amino acids. Germline V gene data show CDR1 as SGDLS and CDR2 as YYNGEE. Trimming cost V 4 bases and J 5 bases, with 20 bases left between them. The CDR3 coding sequence is TGTGCCAGCAGCCGCCAGGCTAGCCTAACCTTAGATACGCAGTATTTT. It yields the protein CASSRQASLTLDTQYF.

V is TRBV29-1 and J is TRBJ2-7; no reliable D call. With 6 bases removed from V and 5 bases from J, the gap between germline ends came to 17 bases. There are 13 residues in the CDR3. CDR1 SQVTM and CDR2 ANQGSEA come from the germline V gene. The CDR3 DNA is TGCAGCGTCCGAGGTAACCCCGGAAACGAGCAGTACTTC. It specifies CSVRGNPGNEQYF.

The sample holds a few counts of this clonotype. This chain links TRBV3-1 with TRBJ2-4; D call uncertain. CDR1 and CDR2 (germline): LGHDT, YNNKEL (reference sequence). The V and J ends lost 3 bases and 0 bases respectively, with 12 bases between them. This CDR3 region has 16 residues. The CDR3 loop reads CASSHYRPLAKNIQYF. CDR3 sequence (DNA): TGTGCCAGCAGCCATTACCGGCCTCTAGCCAAAAACATTCAGTACTTC.

The chain joins TRBV7-8 to TRBJ2-1; no clear D. The ends were cut back, 5 bases at V and 9 bases at J, with 8 bases in the middle. Germline-derived CDR1 and CDR2 are SGHVS and FQNEAQ. This CDR3 has 11 amino acids. CDR3 residues: CASSMFGEQFF. The DNA of the CDR3 is TGTGCCAGCAGCATGTTTGGTGAGCAGTTCTTC. Together with reference TRBV7-8 and TRBJ2-1, the CDR3 gives the full variable domain: GAGVSQSPRYKVAKRGQDVALRCDPISGHVSLFWYQQALGQGPEFLTYFQNEAQLDKSGLPSDRFFAERPEGSVSTLKIQRTQQEDSAVYLCASSMFGEQFFGPGTRLTVL.

This clonotype was seen just once. J is TRBJ2-1 and V is TRBV11-3; the D gene could be TRBD1 or TRBD2 (5 bases each). Looked up from germline, CDR1 is SGHNT and CDR2 is YENEEA. Trimming left V 5 bases short and J 0 bases short, with 8 bases between. This CDR3 comprises 14 residues. DNA for the CDR3: TGTGCCAGCAGCAGAGGGGTCTCCTACAATGAGCAGTTCTTC. Residues: CASSRGVSYNEQFF. Using reference TRBV11-3 and TRBJ2-1 for the parts outside the CDR3, the full variable domain is EAGVVQSPRYKIIEKKQPVAFWCNPISGHNTLYWYLQNLGQGPELLIRYENEEAVDDSQLPKDRFSAERLKGVDSTLKIQPAELGDSAVYLCASSRGVSYNEQFFGPGTRLTVL.

This clonotype was observed a few times. The V gene is TRBV7-8, the J gene TRBJ1-1; 8 bases line up with TRBD1. Unmatched junction bases numbered 6, after V lost 5 bases and J lost 1 base. The length of the CDR3 is 15 residues. CDR1 SGHVS and CDR2 FQNEAQ come from the germline V gene. CDR3 sequence: CASSTGQGSNTEAFF. CDR3 nucleotides: TGTGCCAGCAGCACCGGACAGGGTTCGAACACTGAAGCTTTCTTT. The full variable domain, in which reference TRBV7-8 and TRBJ1-1 provide the parts outside the CDR3, is GAGVSQSPRYKVAKRGQDVALRCDPISGHVSLFWYQQALGQGPEFLTYFQNEAQLDKSGLPSDRFFAERPEGSVSTLKIQRTQQEDSAVYLCASSTGQGSNTEAFFGQGTRLTVV.

The chain recombines TRBV9 with TRBJ1-2; the match to TRBD1 covers 10 bases. The CDR3 length is 15 residues. Looked up from germline, CDR1 is SGDLS and CDR2 is YYNGEE. V shed 3 bases and J 8 bases; nucleotides not matched to a gene: 10. CDR3 sequence (DNA): TGTGCCAGCAGCGCCCCGGGACAGGGGCTACGAGGCTACACCTTC. Translation gives CASSAPGQGLRGYTF.

J is TRBJ2-1 and V is TRBV7-2; 10 nucleotides agree with TRBD2. V lost 5 bases to trimming and J lost 2 bases; unmatched junction nucleotides: 6. The germline CDR1 and CDR2 sequences are SGHTA and FQGNSA. The CDR3 is 16 amino acids. The CDR3 nucleotides are TGTGCCAGCAGCCCCCGGACTAGCGGAACCTACAATGAGCAGTTCTTC. Encoded protein: CASSPRTSGTYNEQFF.

The chain links TRBV7-3 to TRBJ2-2; D not resolved. CDR3 length: 14 residues. The V gene lost 3 bases and the J gene lost 4 bases, with 9 bases spanning the gap. Germline assignment: CDR1 SGHTA and CDR2 FQGTGA. The CDR3 bases are TGTGCCAGCAGCTTCGAACTGGGCACCGGGGAGCTGTTTTTT. Translation gives CASSFELGTGELFF.

This clonotype was counted between two and nine times. The V gene is TRBV7-8, the J gene TRBJ2-5; TRBD2 agrees at 10 bases. This CDR3 comprises 17 residues. Germline V CDR1 and CDR2: SGHVS, FQNEAQ. Trimming cost V 2 bases and J 2 bases; bases outside gene matches: 8. This CDR3 is CASSLWQRGGYQETQYF. DNA of the CDR3: TGTGCCAGCAGCTTATGGCAGCGGGGGGGTTATCAAGAGACCCAGTACTTC.